This is a list of T cell receptor beta chains from one sample in a study of Ad26.COV2.S vaccination and SARS-CoV-2 variants. Sequencing used immunoSEQ multiplex PCR; TCRdb keeps in-frame clones, though not all of them. This table has around 300,000 clones, roughly 90% appearing once. Sample: peripheral blood, taken in a trial of Ad26.COV2.S vaccine versus placebo. These receptors were collected from a person between 18 and 60 years old who received the Ad26.COV2.S COVID-19 vaccine or a placebo. Both conserved end residues are part of each CDR3. The order of the fields is J gene, clone size, V gene, D gene, CDR3 protein, CDR3 DNA. A D gene is named only where the DNA matches it firmly. Size is omitted from some rows. Given values are once, few, many or a class for expanded clones.

TRBJ2-7,.,TRBV21-1,.,CAVTTGTDYYEQYF,TGTGCCGTCACCACCGGGACAGATTACTACGAGCAGTACTTC
TRBJ1-1,.,TRBV19,TRBD1,CASSADRGGGTEAFF,TGTGCCAGTAGTGCTGACAGGGGTGGGGGCACTGAAGCTTTCTTT
TRBJ1-1,.,TRBV18,.,CASSPPVEGNTEAFF,TGTGCCAGCTCACCACCGGTGGAGGGGAACACTGAAGCTTTCTTT
TRBJ1-1,.,TRBV28,.,CASSLFGLNTEAFF,TGTGCCAGCAGTTTATTCGGACTAAACACTGAAGCTTTCTTT
TRBJ2-1,.,TRBV11-1,.,CASSLGAIGEQFF,TGTGCCAGCAGCTTAGGTGCGATCGGTGAGCAGTTCTTC
TRBJ1-2,few,TRBV6-5,.,CASRSAGYNYGYTF,TGTGCCAGCAGATCTGCAGGATACAACTATGGCTACACCTTC
TRBJ2-7,.,TRBV27,.,CASSLRLGGVGQYF,TGTGCCAGCAGTTTAAGACTCGGGGGTGTAGGGCAGTACTTC
TRBJ2-1,.,TRBV19,TRBD2,CASNPLAGPYNEQFF,TGTGCCAGTAACCCACTAGCGGGACCCTACAATGAGCAGTTCTTC
TRBJ1-6,.,TRBV5-4,.,CASSLSQINSPLHF,TGTGCCAGCAGCTTGTCCCAAATCAATTCACCCCTCCACTTT
TRBJ2-1,once,TRBV10-3,.,CAISGESGDYNEQFF,TGTGCCATCAGTGGAGAGTCAGGAGACTACAATGAGCAGTTCTTC
TRBJ1-5,.,TRBV4-3,.,CASSLDSNQPQHF,TGCGCCAGCAGCCTAGACAGCAATCAGCCCCAGCATTTT
TRBJ1-5,.,TRBV2,TRBD1,CASSGDRDQPQHF,TGTGCCAGCAGTGGGGACAGAGATCAGCCCCAGCATTTT
TRBJ2-2,.,TRBV12-3/TRBV12-4,.,CASSFVSGELFF,TGTGCCAGCAGTTTTGTTTCCGGGGAGCTGTTTTTT
TRBJ2-3,.,TRBV6-2/TRBV6-3,TRBD2,CASSYSASLAGGTDTQYF,TGTGCCAGCAGTTACTCCGCCTCACTAGCGGGGGGAACAGATACGCAGTATTTT
TRBJ2-1,few,TRBV5-4,TRBD1,CASSFQDRNEQFF,TGTGCCAGCAGCTTTCAGGACAGGAATGAGCAGTTCTTC
TRBJ2-7,few,TRBV4-2,.,CASSQDQFSGYEQYF,TGTGCCAGCAGCCAAGATCAATTTAGCGGCTACGAGCAGTACTTC
TRBJ1-1,.,TRBV6-5,.,CASSYDGGQQAFF,TGTGCCAGCAGTTACGATGGGGGTCAACAGGCTTTCTTT
TRBJ2-2,.,TRBV4-3,.,CASSQRWGRGFGELFF,TGCGCCAGCAGCCAACGGTGGGGGAGAGGGTTTGGGGAGCTGTTTTTT
TRBJ2-7,.,TRBV9,TRBD2,CASSKTSGGSDEQYF,TGTGCCAGCAGCAAAACTAGCGGGGGTAGCGACGAGCAGTACTTC
TRBJ2-2,.,TRBV28,TRBD2,CASGLAGGTSGELFF,TGTGCCAGCGGCTTAGCGGGAGGAACCTCGGGGGAGCTGTTTTTT
TRBJ2-1,.,TRBV7-8,TRBD2,CATTPTSGTYNEQFF,TGTGCCACTACCCCGACTAGCGGGACCTACAATGAGCAGTTCTTC
TRBJ2-2,.,TRBV6-2/TRBV6-3,.,CASSLDTGELFF,TGTGCCAGCAGCCTTGACACCGGGGAGCTGTTTTTT
TRBJ2-3,once,TRBV5-1,.,CASSLPGAVGTDTQYF,TGCGCCAGCAGCTTGCCAGGGGCGGTAGGCACAGATACGCAGTATTTT
TRBJ1-5,once,TRBV27,.,CASSLWGDQPQHF,TGTGCCAGCAGTTTATGGGGCGATCAGCCCCAGCATTTT
TRBJ1-6,few,TRBV28,.,CASSPLTSDSPLHF,TGTGCCAGCAGTCCCCTCACATCAGATTCACCCCTCCACTTT
TRBJ2-3,.,TRBV5-1,.,CASIKDTGTDTQYF,TGCGCCAGCATAAAGGACACAGGCACAGATACGCAGTATTTT
TRBJ2-1,.,TRBV6-1,.,CASSEEYYNEQFF,TGTGCCAGCAGTGAGGAATACTACAATGAGCAGTTCTTC
TRBJ1-6,.,TRBV28,.,CASNRKSSYNSPLHF,TGTGCCAGCAATCGGAAAAGCTCCTATAATTCACCCCTCCACTTT
TRBJ2-7,.,TRBV6-5,.,CASSDAGTFYEQYF,TGTGCCAGCAGCGACGCCGGGACTTTTTACGAGCAGTACTTC
TRBJ2-1,once,TRBV10-3,TRBD2,CAISELGLASPNEQFF,TGTGCCATCAGTGAGCTGGGACTAGCGAGTCCAAATGAGCAGTTCTTC
TRBJ1-1,.,TRBV7-9,.,CASSPNMNTEAFF,TGTGCCAGCAGCCCAAACATGAACACTGAAGCTTTCTTT
TRBJ2-7,.,TRBV3-1/TRBV3-2,.,CASSQGAISGAEQYF,TGTGCCAGCAGCCAAGGAGCGATTAGCGGTGCCGAGCAGTACTTC
TRBJ2-2,once,TRBV19,TRBD2,CASKSGRTYTGELFF,TGTGCCAGTAAAAGCGGGAGGACCTACACCGGGGAGCTGTTTTTT
TRBJ2-5,.,TRBV6-5,TRBD1,CASSLDRGQETQYF,TGTGCCAGCAGTTTAGACAGGGGGCAAGAGACCCAGTACTTC
TRBJ2-1,.,TRBV7-2,TRBD1,CASSLVGTGRDNEQFF,TGTGCCAGCAGCTTAGTAGGGACAGGGAGAGACAATGAGCAGTTCTTC
TRBJ1-5,.,TRBV19,TRBD1,CASSRRGRDRGNQPQHF,TGTGCCAGTAGCCGTCGTGGCCGGGACAGGGGCAATCAGCCCCAGCATTTT
TRBJ2-2,once,TRBV4-3,.,CASSQEPPEEFSGELFF,TGCGCCAGCAGCCAAGAACCTCCTGAGGAGTTTAGCGGGGAGCTGTTTTTT
TRBJ2-4,.,TRBV29-1,TRBD2,CSVRTSGENIQYF,TGCAGCGTCCGGACTAGCGGGGAAAACATTCAGTACTTC
TRBJ2-3,once,TRBV15,.,CATSRDWRAVNTDTQYF,TGTGCCACCAGCAGAGATTGGAGGGCAGTTAACACAGATACGCAGTATTTT
TRBJ2-1,.,TRBV4-1,.,CASSQDGGEQFF,TGCGCCAGCAGCCAAGATGGCGGAGAGCAGTTCTTC
TRBJ1-2,.,TRBV28,TRBD1,CASSWTGGGYGYTF,TGTGCCAGCAGTTGGACAGGGGGCGGCTATGGCTACACCTTC
TRBJ1-6,.,TRBV5-6,TRBD1,CASSFSRGELYSPLHF,TGTGCCAGCAGCTTTTCCAGGGGGGAATTGTATTCACCCCTCCACTTT
TRBJ2-7,.,TRBV6-5,TRBD2,CASSLTSGVSRYEQYF,TGTGCCAGCAGTTTGACTAGCGGGGTTAGTCGATACGAGCAGTACTTC
TRBJ2-3,.,TRBV20-1,TRBD2,CSASGEYSGRIDTQYF,TGCAGTGCTAGTGGAGAATATAGCGGGAGGATAGATACGCAGTATTTT
TRBJ2-1,.,TRBV5-1,TRBD1,CASSLVPGTGYNEQFF,TGCGCCAGCAGCTTGGTCCCCGGGACAGGGTACAATGAGCAGTTCTTC
TRBJ1-5,.,TRBV2,.,CASSARQVGQPQHF,TGTGCCAGCAGCGCTAGACAGGTGGGTCAGCCCCAGCATTTT
TRBJ1-2,once,TRBV18,TRBD1,CASSAETGDRGYTF,TGTGCCAGCTCAGCTGAGACAGGGGATCGTGGCTACACCTTC
TRBJ2-4,.,TRBV7-2,.,CASSLPVERIAKNIQYF,TGTGCCAGCAGCTTACCCGTCGAGCGGATAGCCAAAAACATTCAGTACTTC
TRBJ1-1,once,TRBV27,.,CASSSNTEAFF,TGTGCCAGCAGCTCGAACACTGAAGCTTTCTTT
TRBJ2-1,.,TRBV12-5,TRBD2,CASGLASKGLAGADNEQFF,TGTGCTAGTGGTTTGGCCTCAAAAGGACTAGCGGGAGCTGACAATGAGCAGTTCTTC
TRBJ2-7,once,TRBV4-1,.,CASSQDHPGAVGYEQYF,TGCGCCAGCAGCCAAGATCATCCGGGGGCCGTGGGGTACGAGCAGTACTTC
TRBJ1-1,.,TRBV20-1,.,CSASWDTEAFF,TGCAGTGCTAGCTGGGACACTGAAGCTTTCTTT
TRBJ1-2,.,TRBV6-5,.,CASALGNYGYTF,TGTGCCAGCGCTCTCGGTAACTATGGCTACACCTTC
TRBJ2-1,.,TRBV5-1,TRBD1,CASRLGTGNEQFF,TGCGCCAGCAGGTTGGGGACAGGGAATGAGCAGTTCTTC
TRBJ2-2,.,TRBV28,.,CASSLLRTNTGELFF,TGTGCCAGCAGTTTGCTCAGGACGAACACCGGGGAGCTGTTTTTT
TRBJ2-1,.,TRBV11-2,.,CASSFRKWVKGLSDEQFF,TGTGCCAGCAGCTTCCGTAAGTGGGTGAAGGGCTTGAGCGATGAGCAGTTCTTC
TRBJ2-1,.,TRBV7-2,.,CASSFGGLNNNEQFF,TGTGCCAGCAGCTTTGGTGGACTGAATAACAATGAGCAGTTCTTC
TRBJ1-5,.,TRBV19,.,CASSRGGAGNQPQHF,TGTGCCAGTTCACGAGGGGGGGCAGGCAATCAGCCCCAGCATTTT
TRBJ2-3,few,TRBV6-5,TRBD2,CASSRRELTDTQYF,TGTGCCAGCAGCCGGCGGGAGCTCACAGATACGCAGTATTTT
TRBJ2-7,.,TRBV29-1,.,CSVEDTAAGAEQYF,TGCAGCGTTGAAGATACGGCGGCAGGGGCCGAGCAGTACTTC